These 5 T cell receptor beta chains were all obtained from the same sample, sequenced in a study of cytomegalovirus exposure and HLA in healthy donors. Primers for the PCR totalled 60 Vbeta and 13 Jbeta. Some clones are missing from TCRdb's copy, which holds only in-frame ones; the method was immunoSEQ multiplex PCR. The repertoire consists of roughly 140,000 clones, with approximately 85% occurring once and the leading ten covering around 6.6%. The sample comprised PBMCs. Every receptor here comes from a man aged 50 or older in good health and CMV-seropositive.

Only a few counts were recorded for this clone. This chain connects TRBV9 to TRBJ2-2; D is unclear. Germline-derived CDR1 and CDR2 are SGDLS and YYNGEE. CDR3 length equals 14 residues. V lost 0 bases to trimming and J lost 1 base, with 4 bases between them. The CDR3 loop reads CASSVVQNTGELFF. The CDR3 region has the DNA TGTGCCAGCAGCGTAGTACAGAACACCGGGGAGCTGTTTTTT.

The J gene is TRBJ2-1, the V gene TRBV29-1; 9 bases fit TRBD2. After removal of 4 bases from V and 3 bases from J, the junction contained 4 bases not matched to a gene. There are 14 residues in the CDR3. CDR1 is SQVTM, CDR2 ANQGSEA, per germline. In DNA, the CDR3 is TGCAGCGTTGTACCTAGCGGGATCTACAATGAGCAGTTCTTC. Amino acid sequence: CSVVPSGIYNEQFF.

J is TRBJ2-1 and V is TRBV5-1, with 7 positions matching TRBD1. The CDR3 is 16 residues long. The V gene end was trimmed by 3 bases and the J gene end by 8 bases; junction bases not matched to a gene: 14. CDR1 SGHRS and CDR2 YFSETQ come from the germline V gene. CDR3 loop: CASSSSTGQFGHEQFF. CDR3 DNA: TGCGCCAGCAGCTCCTCAACGGGACAGTTCGGGCATGAGCAGTTCTTC.

The chain is built from TRBV2 and TRBJ2-5; 8 bases match TRBD2. The better agreement between TRBJ2-7 and the DNA end casts doubt on the J call. The CDR3 loop spans 15 amino acids. The germline CDR1 and CDR2 sequences are SNHLY and FYNNEI. The CDR3 coding sequence is TGTGCCAGCGTTGATGGACTAGCCGGCTCCTACGAGCAGTACTTC. Translation: CASVDGLAGSYEQYF.

The rearrangement uses TRBV6-1 and TRBJ2-7; 10 bases are a match to TRBD1. V was clipped by 1 base and J by 6 bases; unmatched bases: 6. The CDR3 extends over 15 amino acids. Germline lookup yields CDR1 MNHNS and CDR2 SASEGT. CDR3 loop: CASSEGFGTGAEQYF. The DNA for the CDR3 is TGTGCCAGCAGTGAAGGTTTCGGGACAGGGGCCGAGCAGTACTTC.